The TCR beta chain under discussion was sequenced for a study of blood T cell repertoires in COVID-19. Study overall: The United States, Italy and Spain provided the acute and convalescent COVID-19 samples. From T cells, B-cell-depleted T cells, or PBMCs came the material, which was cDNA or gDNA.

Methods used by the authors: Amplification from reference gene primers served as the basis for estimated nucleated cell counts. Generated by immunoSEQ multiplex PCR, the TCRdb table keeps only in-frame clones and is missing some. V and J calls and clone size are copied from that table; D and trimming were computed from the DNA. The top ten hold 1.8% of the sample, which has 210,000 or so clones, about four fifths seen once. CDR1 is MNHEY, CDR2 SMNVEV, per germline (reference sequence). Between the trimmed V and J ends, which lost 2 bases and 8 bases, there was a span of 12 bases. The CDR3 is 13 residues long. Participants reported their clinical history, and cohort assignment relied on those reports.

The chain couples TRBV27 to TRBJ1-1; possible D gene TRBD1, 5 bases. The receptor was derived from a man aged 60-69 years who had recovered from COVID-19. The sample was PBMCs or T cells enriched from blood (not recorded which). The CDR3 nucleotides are TGTGCCAGCAGTTTAGGACATGGGGCCGAAGCTTTCTTT. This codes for CASSLGHGAEAFF.